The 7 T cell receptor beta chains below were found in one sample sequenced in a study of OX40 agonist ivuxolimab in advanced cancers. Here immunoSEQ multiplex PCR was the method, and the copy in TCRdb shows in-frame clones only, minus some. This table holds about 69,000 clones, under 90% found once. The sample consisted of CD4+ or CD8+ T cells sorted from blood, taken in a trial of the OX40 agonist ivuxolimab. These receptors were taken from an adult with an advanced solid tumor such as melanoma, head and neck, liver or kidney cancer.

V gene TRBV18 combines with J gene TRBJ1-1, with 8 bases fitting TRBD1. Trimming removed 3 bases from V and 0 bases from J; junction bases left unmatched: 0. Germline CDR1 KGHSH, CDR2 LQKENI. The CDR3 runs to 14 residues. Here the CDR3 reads CASSPDRVNTEAFF. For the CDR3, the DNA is TGTGCCAGCTCACCGGACAGGGTGAACACTGAAGCTTTCTTT.

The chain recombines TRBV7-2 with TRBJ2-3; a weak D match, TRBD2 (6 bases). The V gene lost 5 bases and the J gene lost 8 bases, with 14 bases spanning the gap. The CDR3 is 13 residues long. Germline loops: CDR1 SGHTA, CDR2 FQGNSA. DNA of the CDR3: TGTGCCAGCAGCACGGGACTGGAAACTACGCAGTATTTT. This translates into CASSTGLETTQYF.

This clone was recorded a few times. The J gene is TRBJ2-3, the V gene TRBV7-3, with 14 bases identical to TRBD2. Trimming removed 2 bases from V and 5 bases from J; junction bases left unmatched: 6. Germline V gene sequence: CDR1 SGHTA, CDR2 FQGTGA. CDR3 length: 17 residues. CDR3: CASSLGGLAGAGDTQYF. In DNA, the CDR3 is TGTGCCAGCAGCTTAGGGGGACTAGCGGGAGCGGGAGATACGCAGTATTTT. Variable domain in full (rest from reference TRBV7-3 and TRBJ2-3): GAGVSQTPSNKVTEKGKYVELRCDPISGHTALYWYRQSLGQGPEFLIYFQGTGAADDSGLPNDRFFAVRPEGSVSTLKIQRTERGDSAVYLCASSLGGLAGAGDTQYFGPGTRLTVL.

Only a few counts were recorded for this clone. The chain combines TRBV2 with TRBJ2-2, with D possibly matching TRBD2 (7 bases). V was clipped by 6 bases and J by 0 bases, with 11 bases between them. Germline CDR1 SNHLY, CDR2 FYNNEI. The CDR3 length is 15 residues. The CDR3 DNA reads TGTGCCAGCAGGGGGGGGCTTGCGAACACCGGGGAGCTGTTTTTT. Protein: CASRGGLANTGELFF.

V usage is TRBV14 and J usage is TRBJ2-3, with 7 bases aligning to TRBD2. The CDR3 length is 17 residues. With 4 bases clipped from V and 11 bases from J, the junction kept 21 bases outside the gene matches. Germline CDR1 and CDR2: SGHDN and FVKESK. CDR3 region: CASSPPGVTREVAGQYF. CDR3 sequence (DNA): TGTGCCAGCAGCCCGCCGGGGGTTACTCGGGAGGTTGCCGGGCAGTATTTT.

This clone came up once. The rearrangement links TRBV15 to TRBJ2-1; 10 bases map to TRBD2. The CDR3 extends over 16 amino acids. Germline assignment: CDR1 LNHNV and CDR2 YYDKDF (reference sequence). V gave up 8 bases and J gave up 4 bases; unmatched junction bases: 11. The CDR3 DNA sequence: TGTGCCACCTCCCCCCTTACTAGCGGGGCTTACAATGAGCAGTTCTTC. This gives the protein CATSPLTSGAYNEQFF.

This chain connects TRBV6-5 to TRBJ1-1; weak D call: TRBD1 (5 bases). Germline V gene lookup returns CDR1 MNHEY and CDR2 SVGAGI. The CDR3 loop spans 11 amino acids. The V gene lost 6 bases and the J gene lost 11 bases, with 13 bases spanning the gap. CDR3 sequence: CASSHTGAAFF. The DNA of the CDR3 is TGTGCCAGCAGCCACACCGGGGCTGCTTTCTTT.